What follows are 18 T cell receptor beta chains derived from one specimen sequenced in a study of blood T cell repertoires in COVID-19. The protocol was immunoSEQ multiplex PCR, while the TCRdb copy is restricted to in-frame clones and leaves out a portion. The table records some 120,000 clones, approximately 87% of them present only once. The sequenced sample was peripheral blood. The receptors were gathered from a woman aged 50 to 65 with acute or convalescent COVID-19.

This sequence joins TRBV11-3 and TRBJ1-4; possible D gene TRBD1, 6 bases. Germline V lookup: CDR1 SGHNT, CDR2 YENEEA. Trimming left V 8 bases short and J 8 bases short, with 15 bases between. The length of the CDR3 is 13 residues. CDR3 DNA sequence: TGTGCCAGCGGGGCAGGGGCTGGGGAAAAACTGTTTTTT. It yields the protein CASGAGAGEKLFF.

This clone was counted once. The chain couples TRBV27 to TRBJ2-3, with D hard to call. V shed 5 bases and J shed 2 bases, with 5 bases lying between them. The CDR3 covers 12 residues. CDR1 and CDR2 (germline): MNHEY, SMNVEV (reference sequence). CDR3 DNA: TGTGCCAGCAGTACCTACACAGATACGCAGTATTTT. It translates to CASSTYTDTQYF.

The chain employs TRBV19 and TRBJ1-5, with a tentative D call TRBD1 (5 bases). The CDR3 has 14 amino acids. Germline loops: CDR1 LNHDA, CDR2 SQIVND (reference sequence). Trimming left V 1 base short and J 6 bases short, with 10 bases between. CDR3 coding DNA: TGTGCCAGTAGTATAGGCCAGGGTGGTCAGCCCCAGCATTTT. Amino acids: CASSIGQGGQPQHF.

The chain couples TRBV5-1 to TRBJ1-2; D unresolved. This CDR3 is 14 amino acids long. The V and J ends lost 1 base and 2 bases respectively, with 9 bases between them. Germline V lookup: CDR1 SGHRS, CDR2 YFSETQ. The CDR3 sequence is CASSLYILNYGYTF. The CDR3 bases are TGCGCCAGCAGCTTGTACATCCTCAACTATGGCTACACCTTC.

The chain joins TRBV29-1 to TRBJ2-5; the D gene is possibly TRBD1 (5 bases). The V end lost 4 bases, the J end lost 5 bases, and 17 bases lay between the germline ends. The CDR3 runs 14 residues. Germline assignment: CDR1 SQVTM and CDR2 ANQGSEA. The CDR3 spells CSVGWQGYGETQYF. The CDR3 nucleotides are TGCAGCGTTGGCTGGCAGGGTTACGGGGAGACCCAGTACTTC.

This clone occurred once. V usage is TRBV19 and J usage is TRBJ1-2; TRBD1 might be the D (5 bases). Trimming removed 4 bases from V and 0 bases from J, with 12 bases in between. CDR3 size: 15 residues. CDR1 is LNHDA and CDR2 is SQIVND in the germline V gene (reference sequence). CDR3: CASSTGHQTNYGYTF. As DNA, the CDR3 is TGTGCCAGTAGTACCGGACACCAGACTAACTATGGCTACACCTTC.

This sequence joins TRBV24-1 and TRBJ2-1, with 11 bases lining up with TRBD2. Germline V gives CDR1 KGHDR, CDR2 SFDVKD. This CDR3 has 17 amino acids. With V trimmed by 2 bases and J by 2 bases, 4 bases remained unmatched. The CDR3 sequence: CATSDSSGGSTYNEQFF. CDR3 sequence (DNA): TGTGCCACCAGTGATTCTAGCGGGGGGTCTACCTACAATGAGCAGTTCTTC.

This clone has a single count. The rearrangement uses TRBV10-3 and TRBJ1-3; no firm D call. With 6 bases removed from V and 4 bases from J, the gap between germline ends came to 10 bases. The length of the CDR3 is 13 residues. Germline V gives CDR1 ENHRY, CDR2 SYGVKD. The CDR3 region has the DNA TGTGCCATCAGCCCGACAAGCGGAAACACCATATATTTT. Protein product: CAISPTSGNTIYF.

The rearrangement joins TRBV7-2 to TRBJ1-2; 7 bases map to TRBD1. This CDR3 comprises 16 residues. V lost 1 base and J lost 4; bases outside the gene matches: 9. Per germline, CDR1 SGHTA and CDR2 FQGNSA. CDR3 coding DNA: TGTGCCAGCAGCTTAGGAGGGACAGCCCACCCCTATGGCTACACCTTC. This gives the protein CASSLGGTAHPYGYTF.

The gene calls are TRBV6-2 or TRBV6-3 and TRBJ2-7; TRBD1 aligns across 8 bases. V was clipped by 2 bases and J by 5 bases; unmatched bases: 5. CDR1 and CDR2 from the germline V gene are MNHEY and SVGEGT. The CDR3 contains 14 residues. CDR3 sequence reads: CASSYLTGVDEQYF. For the CDR3, the DNA is TGTGCCAGCAGTTACCTGACAGGGGTCGACGAGCAGTACTTC.

This chain joins TRBV19 and TRBJ2-3; D possibly corresponds to TRBD2 (6 bases). This CDR3 is 15 amino acids long. Trimming cost V 5 bases and J 2 bases, with 14 bases left between them. Germline V gene data show CDR1 as LNHDA and CDR2 as SQIVND (reference sequence). The CDR3, as DNA: TGTGCCAGTAGTGCCCAGCGGGTAGACACAGATACGCAGTATTTT. Its translation is CASSAQRVDTDTQYF.

In its sample, this clone was seen once. The V call is TRBV5-6, the J call TRBJ2-1; D not certain. V was cut by 1 base and J by 10 bases, with 6 bases left in between. CDR1 is SGHDT and CDR2 is YYEEEE in the germline V gene. This CDR3 has 11 residues. For the CDR3, the DNA is TGTGCCAGCAGCTTGAGTCGGGAGCAGTTCTTC. This codes for CASSLSREQFF.

J is TRBJ1-3 and V is TRBV30, with 7 bases aligning to TRBD1. Germline V gene data show CDR1 as GTSNPN and CDR2 as SVGIG (reference sequence). This CDR3 has 15 residues. With 3 bases clipped from V and 0 bases from J, the junction kept 5 bases outside the gene matches. In nucleotides, the CDR3 is TGTGCCTGGAGCGTGACAGGGCGCTCTGGAAACACCATATATTTT. Protein: CAWSVTGRSGNTIYF.

The chain recombines TRBV18 with TRBJ1-2, with 7 bases that match TRBD1. Looked up from germline, CDR1 is KGHSH and CDR2 is LQKENI. The CDR3 loop spans 15 amino acids. J gave up 1 base and V 4 bases, and 6 bases lay outside the gene matches. The CDR3 loop is CASSLTGPNNYGYTF. The CDR3 bases are TGTGCCAGCTCACTGACAGGGCCCAATAACTATGGCTACACCTTC.

In this sample, this clone turned up once. This rearrangement joins TRBV6-6 to TRBJ1-2; 8 positions agree with TRBD1. The germline CDR1 and CDR2 sequences are MNHNY and SVGAGI (reference sequence). After removal of 7 bases from V and 1 base from J, the junction contained 5 bases not matched to a gene. The CDR3 extends over 14 amino acids. The CDR3 bases are TGTGCCAGCACCCCACAGGGGGGTAACTATGGCTACACCTTC. It translates to CASTPQGGNYGYTF.

The gene calls are TRBV12-5 and TRBJ2-2; 9 nucleotides line up with TRBD2. Germline V gene sequence: CDR1 LGHNT, CDR2 FRNRAP. This CDR3 contains 15 residues. V shed 8 bases and J 7 bases; nucleotides not matched to a gene: 11. Written as DNA, the CDR3 is TGTGCTAGTAGTCTCGCGGGGGGGCTTAACGGGGAGCTGTTTTTT. Translated: CASSLAGGLNGELFF.

V gene TRBV19 combines with J gene TRBJ1-1, with D unresolved. Germline V gene sequence: CDR1 LNHDA, CDR2 SQIVND (reference sequence). CDR3 length: 15 amino acids. Deletions cut 2 bases from V and 0 bases from J, with 10 bases between. CDR3 coding DNA: TGTGCCAGTAGTATACGAGAGGCTCTGAACACTGAAGCTTTCTTT. It codes for CASSIREALNTEAFF.

This clone was observed once. This chain uses TRBV4-1 with TRBJ1-3, with 7 nucleotides matching TRBD1. Trimming at V came to 1 base and at J to 2 bases, leaving 2 bases not matched to a gene. The CDR3 covers 15 residues. Germline lookup yields CDR1 MGHRA and CDR2 YSYEKL. CDR3: CASSQGQGTGNTIYF. In nucleotides, the CDR3 is TGCGCCAGCAGCCAAGGACAGGGAACTGGAAACACCATATATTTT.